What follows is one TCR beta chain and its context. These data are taken from a study of cytomegalovirus exposure and HLA in healthy donors. Amplification used 60 Vbeta primers and 13 Jbeta primers. Clones were read by immunoSEQ multiplex PCR, and TCRdb kept only the in-frame ones, dropping some. Counted here are 90,000 to 100,000 clones, about 79% occurring once; the ten biggest clones make up 3.8%. This TCR derives from a man between 50 and 59 years old in good health and CMV-seronegative. Sequenced input: PBMCs.

Here the CDR3 DNA reads TGTGCCAGCAGCCCCCGGGGGGGGACTGAAGCTTTCTTT. It is translated as CASSPRGGTEAFF. The chain couples TRBV9 to TRBJ1-1; a possible D gene is TRBD1 (5 bases). CDR1 SGDLS and CDR2 YYNGEE come from the germline V gene. The V gene lost 4 bases and the J gene lost 5 bases, with 12 bases spanning the gap. The CDR3 sequence is 13 residues long.